This note documents a single T cell receptor (beta chain) sequence. The data originate from a study of blood T cell repertoires in COVID-19. The germline V gene encodes CDR1 DFQATT and CDR2 SNEGSKA (reference sequence). The CDR3 spans 17 residues. J gave up 2 bases and V 3 bases, and 16 bases lay outside the gene matches. Assay: immunoSEQ multiplex PCR; the TCRdb copy retains only in-frame clones and omits some. In the table there are some 110,000 clones, almost 85% of which are singletons. The sample taken for sequencing was peripheral blood. The origin of this receptor is a man in his 70s with active or convalescent COVID-19. The chain joins TRBV20-1 to TRBJ2-7; 7 nucleotides agree with TRBD2. The CDR3, as DNA: TGCAGTGCTAGTTTTTCCGCGGCGGGGGTACTTCCCTACGAGCAGTACTTC. Its protein product is CSASFSAAGVLPYEQYF.